This is a list of T cell receptor beta chains from one sample in a study of Ad26.COV2.S vaccination and SARS-CoV-2 variants. Method: immunoSEQ multiplex PCR; TCRdb's copy keeps in-frame clones and lacks some. The data contain about 440,000 clones, around 85% of them singletons. The specimen was peripheral blood, collected in a trial of Ad26.COV2.S vaccine versus placebo. The receptors stem from a person between 18 and 65 years old who received the Ad26.COV2.S COVID-19 vaccine or a placebo. The CDR3 runs from the conserved cysteine through the conserved F or W. Fields, in order: D gene, clone size, V gene, J gene, CDR3 DNA, CDR3 protein. D genes are given only for firm matches. The size of a clone is reported for some rows only, either as once, few or many, or as a class for expanded clones.

TRBD2	NA	TRBV11-3	TRBJ2-7	TGTGCCAGCAGCTTAGAAGGGTGGGCTAGCGGGAGGTATCTCTCCTACGAGCAGTACTTC	CASSLEGWASGRYLSYEQYF
TRBD1	NA	TRBV4-2	TRBJ1-2	TGTGCCAGCAGCCAAAACAGGGGAAGTCCTCTTGGCTACACCTTC	CASSQNRGSPLGYTF
NA	once	TRBV2	TRBJ2-7	TGTGCCAGCATCTCGTCAGCCTACGAGCAGTACTTC	CASISSAYEQYF
NA	NA	TRBV5-1	TRBJ1-2	TGCGCCAGCAGCTTGGCCGAGAAACGGGATGGCTACACCTTC	CASSLAEKRDGYTF
TRBD1	NA	TRBV5-4	TRBJ2-2	TGTGCCAGCAGCTTGGGGACAGGGGCGAACACCGGGGAGCTGTTTTTT	CASSLGTGANTGELFF
TRBD2	NA	TRBV19	TRBJ2-1	TGTGCCAGTAGTACACCGGGACTAGCATACAATGAGCAGTTCTTC	CASSTPGLAYNEQFF
NA	NA	TRBV15	TRBJ2-1	TGTGCCACCAGTACGGGCGTCGGGGGCGTTTTAGATGAGCAGTTCTTC	CATSTGVGGVLDEQFF
NA	NA	TRBV27	TRBJ1-5	TGTGCCAGCAGTCGGACTCCCTCGGACCCCGAGCATTTT	CASSRTPSDPEHF
TRBD2	NA	TRBV3-1/TRBV3-2	TRBJ2-1	TGTGCCACCGGGTCAAGACTAGCAGGAATGAACAATGAGCAGTTCTTC	CATGSRLAGMNNEQFF
NA	few	TRBV6-5	TRBJ1-2	TGTGCCAGCAGTTACTCACCAGATAACTATGGCTACACCTTC	CASSYSPDNYGYTF
NA	NA	TRBV3-1/TRBV3-2	TRBJ1-6	TGTGCCAGCAGCCAAAAAGCAGGGGAGGGTTCACCCCTCCACTTT	CASSQKAGEGSPLHF
NA	NA	TRBV6-5	TRBJ1-2	TGTGCCAGCAGCCCCGGACAAGCTAACTATGGCTACACCTTC	CASSPGQANYGYTF
NA	NA	TRBV5-8	TRBJ1-1	TGTGCCAGCAGCGCCTACATGATACTGAACACTGAAGCTTTCTTT	CASSAYMILNTEAFF
NA	NA	TRBV4-3	TRBJ2-2	TGCGCCAGCAGCCAAGATCCACGTGGGGCCAGTACCGGGGAGCTGTTTTTT	CASSQDPRGASTGELFF
NA	NA	TRBV28	TRBJ1-6	TGTGCCAGCCACCTATCGACGGGGAGCTCCTATAATTCACCCCTCCACTTT	CASHLSTGSSYNSPLHF
NA	few	TRBV3-1/TRBV3-2	TRBJ1-2	TGTGCCAGCAGCCCGACAGCTGATGGTAGTGGCTACACCTTC	CASSPTADGSGYTF
NA	NA	TRBV6-2/TRBV6-3	TRBJ2-7	TGTGCCAGCAGTTACCTTAGGCGGGGTACCGAGCAGTACTTC	CASSYLRRGTEQYF
TRBD2	NA	TRBV5-4	TRBJ2-5	TGTGCCAGCAGCCGGAGACTAGCGGGAGTCTTTGAGACCCAGTACTTC	CASSRRLAGVFETQYF
NA	NA	TRBV3-1/TRBV3-2	TRBJ2-3	TGTGCCAGCAGCCAAGGACCAACTGGCTTAGATACGCAGTATTTT	CASSQGPTGLDTQYF
TRBD1	few	TRBV5-6	TRBJ2-7	TGTGCCAGCAGCTTTGTACAGGGGGGTATCGAGCAGTACTTC	CASSFVQGGIEQYF
NA	NA	TRBV27	TRBJ1-2	TGTGCCAGCAGGCACCCCGTAGCTAACTATGGCTACACCTTC	CASRHPVANYGYTF
NA	NA	TRBV18	TRBJ1-5	TGTGCCAGCTCACCCGGGGATTCCAATCAGCCCCAGCATTTT	CASSPGDSNQPQHF
NA	NA	TRBV5-5	TRBJ2-5	TGTGCCAGCAGCAACCCCAGGAGGGACCGACAAGAGACCCAGTACTTC	CASSNPRRDRQETQYF
NA	NA	TRBV10-3	TRBJ2-2	TGTGCCATCGGAGCTGGCGGGGAGCTGTTTTTT	CAIGAGGELFF
NA	once	TRBV7-9	TRBJ2-7	TGTGCCAGCAGCCACTCCTCGTACGAGCAGTACTTC	CASSHSSYEQYF
NA	NA	TRBV19	TRBJ2-3	TGTGCCAGTGGTTTCGTATTGGGAGATACGCAGTATTTT	CASGFVLGDTQYF